The 2 T cell receptor beta chains listed next were all sequenced from one sample in a study of control samples from healthy donors and cancer patients. The assay was immunoSEQ multiplex PCR, and TCRdb's table has in-frame clones only and misses some. The sample has roughly 54,000 clones, approximately 95% seen once. Sample: blood. The receptor set was obtained from a woman aged 25 to 39 in good health.

The gene calls are TRBV3-1 (or the pseudogene TRBV3-2) and TRBJ2-1, with 7 bases lining up with TRBD2. The CDR3 extends over 17 amino acids. The germline CDR1 and CDR2 sequences are LGHDT and YNNKEL (reference sequence). The V gene end was trimmed by 4 bases and the J gene end by 0 bases; junction bases not matched to a gene: 9. CDR3 sequence reads: CASSRRGGGSSYNEQFF. The CDR3 bases are TGTGCCAGCAGCCGGAGGGGCGGCGGGAGCTCCTACAATGAGCAGTTCTTC.

The rearrangement links TRBV12-2 to TRBJ2-7; TRBD1, the D gene given by the table, was not confirmed from the DNA. TRBV12-2 corresponds to a pseudogene. This CDR3 contains 16 residues. DNA of the CDR3: TGTGCAAGTCGCTTAGGGAGGGGGGGACAGGGGCCCCAGTGGTACTTC. This sequence encodes CASRLGRGGQGPQWYF.